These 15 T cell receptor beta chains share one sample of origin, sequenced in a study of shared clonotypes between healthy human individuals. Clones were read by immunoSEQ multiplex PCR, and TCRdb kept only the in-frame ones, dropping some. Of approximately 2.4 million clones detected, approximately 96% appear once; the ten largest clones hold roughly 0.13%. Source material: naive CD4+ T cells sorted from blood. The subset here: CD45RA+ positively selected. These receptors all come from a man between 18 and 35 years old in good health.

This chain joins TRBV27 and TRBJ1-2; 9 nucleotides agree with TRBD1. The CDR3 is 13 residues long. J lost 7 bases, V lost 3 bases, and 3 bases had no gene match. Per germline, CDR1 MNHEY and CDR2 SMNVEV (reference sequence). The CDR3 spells CASSFPQGAGYTF. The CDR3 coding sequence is TGTGCCAGCAGTTTCCCACAGGGGGCTGGCTACACCTTC.

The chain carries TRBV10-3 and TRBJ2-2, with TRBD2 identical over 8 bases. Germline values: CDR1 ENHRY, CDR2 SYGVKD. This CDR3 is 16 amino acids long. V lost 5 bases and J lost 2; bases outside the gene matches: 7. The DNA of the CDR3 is TGTGCCATCAGTCGAATAGCGGGGCCCAACACCGGGGAGCTGTTTTTT. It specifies CAISRIAGPNTGELFF.

The CDR3 protein is CASTGQLAKNIQYF. Written as DNA, the CDR3 is TGTGCCAGCACTGGACAACTAGCCAAAAACATTCAGTACTTC. V is TRBV2 and J is TRBJ2-4; D is possibly TRBD1 (5 bases). The V and J ends lost 7 bases and 0 bases respectively, with 10 bases between them. Germline loops: CDR1 SNHLY, CDR2 FYNNEI. The CDR3 contains 14 residues.

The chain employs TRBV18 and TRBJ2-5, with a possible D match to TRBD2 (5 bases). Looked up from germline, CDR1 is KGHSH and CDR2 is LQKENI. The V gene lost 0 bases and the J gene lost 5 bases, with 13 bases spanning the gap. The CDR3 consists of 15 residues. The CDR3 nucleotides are TGTGCCAGCTCACCACCCGGGATTCTTGGGGAGACCCAGTACTTC. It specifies CASSPPGILGETQYF.

CDR3: CASSPQTGVETQYF. DNA for the CDR3: TGTGCCAGCAGCCCCCAGACAGGGGTAGAGACCCAGTACTTC. This sequence joins TRBV11-3 and TRBJ2-5; TRBD1 matches at 8 bases. J lost 4 bases, V lost 5 bases, and 6 bases had no gene match. This CDR3 is built from 14 residues. Germline lookup yields CDR1 SGHNT and CDR2 YENEEA.

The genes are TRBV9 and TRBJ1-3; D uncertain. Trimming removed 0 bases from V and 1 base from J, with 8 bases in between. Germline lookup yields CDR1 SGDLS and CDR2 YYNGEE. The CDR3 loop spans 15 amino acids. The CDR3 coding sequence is TGTGCCAGCAGCGTAGGGGTGTTATCTGGAAACACCATATATTTT. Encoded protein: CASSVGVLSGNTIYF.

The CDR3 nucleotides read TGTGCCAGTAGTAGGCAGGGGGGAGGGAGCTCCTACAATGAGCAGTTCTTC. This sequence encodes CASSRQGGGSSYNEQFF. This sequence joins TRBV19 and TRBJ2-1; D possibly matches TRBD1 or TRBD2 (7 bases each). Germline values: CDR1 LNHDA, CDR2 SQIVND (reference sequence). The CDR3 extends over 17 amino acids. V lost 4 bases to trimming and J lost 0 bases, with 16 bases between them.

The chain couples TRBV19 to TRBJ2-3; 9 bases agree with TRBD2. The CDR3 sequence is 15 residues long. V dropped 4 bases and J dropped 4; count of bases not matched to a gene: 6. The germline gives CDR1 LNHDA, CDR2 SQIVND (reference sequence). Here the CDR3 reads CASSRVAGAPDTQYF. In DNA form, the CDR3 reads TGTGCCAGTAGTAGGGTAGCGGGAGCACCAGATACGCAGTATTTT. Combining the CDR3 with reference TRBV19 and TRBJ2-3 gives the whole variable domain DGGITQSPKYLFRKEGQNVTLSCEQNLNHDAMYWYRQDPGQGLRLIYYSQIVNDFQKGDIAEGYSVSREKKESFPLTVTSAQKNPTAFYLCASSRVAGAPDTQYFGPGTRLTVL.

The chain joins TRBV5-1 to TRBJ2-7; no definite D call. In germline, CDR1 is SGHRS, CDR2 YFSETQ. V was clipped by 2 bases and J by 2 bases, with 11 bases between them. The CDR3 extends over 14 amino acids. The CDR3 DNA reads TGCGCCAGCAGCTTAAACGACGGACCCTACGAGCAGTACTTC. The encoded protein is CASSLNDGPYEQYF.

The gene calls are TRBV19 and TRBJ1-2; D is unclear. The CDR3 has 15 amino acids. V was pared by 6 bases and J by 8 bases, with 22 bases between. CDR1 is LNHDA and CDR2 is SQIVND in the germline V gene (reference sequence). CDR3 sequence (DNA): TGTGCCAGTAGCCCAGCCGACCGAGTGGGAGGGGGCTACACCTTC. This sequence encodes CASSPADRVGGGYTF.

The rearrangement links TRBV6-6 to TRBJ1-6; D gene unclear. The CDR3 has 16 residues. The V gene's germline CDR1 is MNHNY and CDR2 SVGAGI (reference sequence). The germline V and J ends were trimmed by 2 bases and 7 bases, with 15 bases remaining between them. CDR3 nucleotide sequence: TGTGCCAGCAGTTACCCCCCGGGAGGGCAGAATTCACCCCTCCACTTT. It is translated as CASSYPPGGQNSPLHF.

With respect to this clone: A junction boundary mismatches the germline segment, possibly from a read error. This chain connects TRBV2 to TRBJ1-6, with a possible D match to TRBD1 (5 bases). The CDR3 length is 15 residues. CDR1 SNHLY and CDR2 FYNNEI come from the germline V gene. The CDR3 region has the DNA TGTGCCAGCAGTGACCAGGGCTCCTCTAATTCACCCCTCCACTTT. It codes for CASSDQGSSNSPLHF. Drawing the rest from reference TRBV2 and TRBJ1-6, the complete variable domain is EPEVTQTPSHQVTQMGQEVILRCVPISNHLYFYWYRQILGQKVEFLVSFYNNEISEKSEIFDDQFSVERPDGSNFTLKIRSTKLEDSAMYFCASSDQGSSNSPLHFGNGTRLTVT.

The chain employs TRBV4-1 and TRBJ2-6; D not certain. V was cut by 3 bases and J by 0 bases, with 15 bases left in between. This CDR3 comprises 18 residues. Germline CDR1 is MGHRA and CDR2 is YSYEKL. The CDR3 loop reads CASSQRTAESSGANVLTF. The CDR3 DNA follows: TGCGCCAGCAGCCAGAGGACGGCGGAAAGCTCTGGGGCCAACGTCCTGACTTTC.

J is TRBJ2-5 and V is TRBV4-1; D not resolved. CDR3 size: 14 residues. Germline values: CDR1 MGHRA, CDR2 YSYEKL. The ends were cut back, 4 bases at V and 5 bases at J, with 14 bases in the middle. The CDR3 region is CASSLRMGSETQYF. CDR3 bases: TGCGCCAGCAGCCTACGGATGGGGTCGGAGACCCAGTACTTC.

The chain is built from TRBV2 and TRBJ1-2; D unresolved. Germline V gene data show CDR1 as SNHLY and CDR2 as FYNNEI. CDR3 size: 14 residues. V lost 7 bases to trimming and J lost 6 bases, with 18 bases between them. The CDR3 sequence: CASNPRKGLDGYTF. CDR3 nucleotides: TGTGCCAGCAACCCGAGGAAAGGGCTGGATGGCTACACCTTC.